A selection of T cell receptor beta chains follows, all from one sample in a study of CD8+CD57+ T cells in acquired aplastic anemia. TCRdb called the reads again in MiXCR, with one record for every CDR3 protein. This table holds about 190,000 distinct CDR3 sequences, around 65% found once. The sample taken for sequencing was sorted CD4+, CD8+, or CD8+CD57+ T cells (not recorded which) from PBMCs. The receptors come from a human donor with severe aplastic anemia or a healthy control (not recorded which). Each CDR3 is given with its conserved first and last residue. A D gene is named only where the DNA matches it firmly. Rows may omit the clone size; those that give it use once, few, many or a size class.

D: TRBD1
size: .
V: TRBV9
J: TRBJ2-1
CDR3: CASSARDRGHYEQFF
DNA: TGTGCCAGCAGCGCCAGGGACAGGGGGCACTATGAGCAGTTCTTC

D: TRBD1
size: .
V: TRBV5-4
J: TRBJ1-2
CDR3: CASSFSPQGANGYTF
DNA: TGTGCCAGCAGCTTTTCCCCACAGGGGGCGAATGGCTACACCTTC

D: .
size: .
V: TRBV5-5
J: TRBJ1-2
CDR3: CASSKPGRDYGYTF
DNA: TGTGCCAGCAGCAAGCCCGGGAGGGACTATGGCTACACCTTC

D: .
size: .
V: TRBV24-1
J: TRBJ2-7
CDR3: CATSDGVPNYEQYF
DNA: TGTGCCACCAGTGACGGGGTCCCAAACTACGAGCAGTACTTC

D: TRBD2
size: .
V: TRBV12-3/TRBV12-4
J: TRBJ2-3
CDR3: CASTPPGLAGYTDTQYF
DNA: TGTGCCAGCACCCCCCCTGGGTTAGCGGGCTACACAGATACGCAGTATTTT

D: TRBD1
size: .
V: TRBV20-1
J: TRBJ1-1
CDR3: CSGQGDISPHTEAFF
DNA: TGCAGCGGCCAGGGGGACATCAGCCCCCACACTGAAGCTTTCTTT

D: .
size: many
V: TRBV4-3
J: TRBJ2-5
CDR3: CASSPVESTQETQYF
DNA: TGCGCCAGCAGCCCAGTGGAGTCCACGCAAGAGACCCAGTACTTC

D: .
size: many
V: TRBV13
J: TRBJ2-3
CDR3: CASSHAGSTDTQYF
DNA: TGTGCCAGCAGCCACGCGGGGAGCACAGATACGCAGTATTTT

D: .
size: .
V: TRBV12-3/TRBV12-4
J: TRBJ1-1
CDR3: CASSLGPPLAEAFF
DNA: TGTGCCAGCAGCTTGGGACCGCCCTTGGCTGAAGCTTTCTTT

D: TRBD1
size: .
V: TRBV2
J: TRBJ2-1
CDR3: CASSFPSPGQGYNEQFF
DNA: TGTGCCAGCAGTTTTCCCTCCCCGGGACAGGGTTACAATGAGCAGTTCTTC

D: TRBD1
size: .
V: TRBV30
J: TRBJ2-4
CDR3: CAWSGGGANIQYF
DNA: TGTGCCTGGAGTGGAGGGGGCGCGAACATTCAGTACTTC

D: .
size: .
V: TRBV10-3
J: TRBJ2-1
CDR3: CAISMDFRDEQFF
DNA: TGTGCCATCAGTATGGACTTTCGTGATGAGCAGTTCTTC

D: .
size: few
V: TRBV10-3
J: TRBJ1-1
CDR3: CAISDIHTEAFF
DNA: TGTGCCATCAGTGATATTCACACTGAAGCTTTCTTT

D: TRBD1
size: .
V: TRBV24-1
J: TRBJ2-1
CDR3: CATSDTTGGSYNEQFF
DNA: TGTGCCACCAGTGACACCACAGGGGGCTCCTACAATGAGCAGTTCTTC

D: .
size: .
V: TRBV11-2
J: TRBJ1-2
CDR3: CASSSFRVGGYTF
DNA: TGTGCCAGCAGCTCCTTCCGGGTTGGAGGCTACACCTTC

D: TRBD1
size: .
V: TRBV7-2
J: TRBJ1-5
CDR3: CASSLVGAGGASNQPQHF
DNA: TGTGCCAGCAGCTTAGTAGGGGCAGGGGGCGCGAGCAATCAGCCCCAGCATTTT

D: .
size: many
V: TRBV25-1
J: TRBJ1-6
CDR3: CASSERTVYNSPLHF
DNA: TGTGCCAGCAGTGAGCGGACAGTTTATAATTCACCCCTCCACTTT

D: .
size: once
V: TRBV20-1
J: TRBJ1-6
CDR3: CSASSTDSGVNSPLHF
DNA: TGCAGTGCTAGCTCCACCGACTCAGGGGTTAATTCACCCCTCCACTTT

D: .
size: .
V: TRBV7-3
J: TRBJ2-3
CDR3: CASSRGAGDTQYF
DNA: TGTGCCAGCAGCCGGGGGGCCGGAGATACGCAGTATTTT

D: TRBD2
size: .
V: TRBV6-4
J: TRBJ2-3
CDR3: CASSDSTNTGEGTQYF
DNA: TGTGCCAGCAGTGACTCGACAAACACCGGGGAGGGTACGCAGTATTTT

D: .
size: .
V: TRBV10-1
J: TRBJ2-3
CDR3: CASSADWDTQYF
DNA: TGCGCCAGCAGTGCAGATTGGGATACGCAGTATTTT

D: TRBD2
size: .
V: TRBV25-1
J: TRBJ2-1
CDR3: CASSEISAGDRGKQFF
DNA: TGTGCCAGCAGTGAAATCTCGGCGGGAGATAGGGGTAAGCAGTTCTTC

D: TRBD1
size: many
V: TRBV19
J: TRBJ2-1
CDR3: CASSGQGWNEQFF
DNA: TGTGCCAGTAGTGGACAGGGGTGGAATGAGCAGTTCTTC

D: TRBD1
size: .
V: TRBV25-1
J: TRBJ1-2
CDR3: CARGSKGAQYGYTF
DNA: TGTGCCAGAGGGTCGAAGGGGGCGCAATATGGCTACACCTTC

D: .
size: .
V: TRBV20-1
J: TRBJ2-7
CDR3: CSATLVGEQYF
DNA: TGCAGTGCTACCCTAGTAGGCGAGCAGTACTTC

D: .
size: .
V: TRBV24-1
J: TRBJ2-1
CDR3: CATSDAVDSYNEQFF
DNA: TGTGCCACCAGTGATGCTGTAGACTCCTACAATGAGCAGTTCTTC

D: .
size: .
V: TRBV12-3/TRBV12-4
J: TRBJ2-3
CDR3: CASRVPGDTQYF
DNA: TGTGCCAGCAGGGTTCCCGGGGATACGCAGTATTTT

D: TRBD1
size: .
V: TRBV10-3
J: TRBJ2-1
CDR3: CAISESGQGGVYQEQFF
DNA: TGTGCCATCAGTGAGTCGGGACAGGGTGGGGTATATCAGGAGCAGTTCTTC

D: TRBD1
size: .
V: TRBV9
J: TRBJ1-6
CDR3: CASSGGTVSYNSPLHF
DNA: TGTGCCAGCAGCGGAGGGACAGTCTCCTATAATTCACCCCTCCACTTT

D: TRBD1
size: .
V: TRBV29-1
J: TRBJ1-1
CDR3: CSVPDRGPTEAFF
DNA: TGCAGCGTACCGGACAGGGGGCCCACTGAAGCTTTCTTT

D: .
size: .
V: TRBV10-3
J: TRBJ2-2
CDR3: CAISALDATGELFF
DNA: TGTGCCATCAGTGCGCTGGACGCCACCGGGGAGCTGTTTTTT